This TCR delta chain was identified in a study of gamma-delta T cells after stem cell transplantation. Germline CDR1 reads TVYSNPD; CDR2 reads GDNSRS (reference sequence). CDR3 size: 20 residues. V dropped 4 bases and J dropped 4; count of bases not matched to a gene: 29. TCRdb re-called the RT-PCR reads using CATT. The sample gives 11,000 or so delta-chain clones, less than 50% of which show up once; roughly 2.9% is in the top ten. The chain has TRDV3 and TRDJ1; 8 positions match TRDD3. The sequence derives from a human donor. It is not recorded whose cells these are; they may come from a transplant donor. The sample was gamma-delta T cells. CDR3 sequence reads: CASALALGSNWGDLSDKLIF. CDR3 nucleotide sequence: TGTGCCTCCGCTCTCGCCCTGGGGTCGAACTGGGGGGATCTGAGCGATAAACTCATCTTT.